Below, 20 T cell receptor beta chains from the same sample are listed, as sequenced in a study of cytomegalovirus exposure and HLA in healthy donors. The PCR contained 60 Vbeta and 13 Jbeta primers. Some clones are missing from TCRdb's copy, which holds only in-frame ones; the method was immunoSEQ multiplex PCR. The profile shows 200,000 or so clones, 70% of them singletons. What was sequenced was PBMCs. These receptors were taken from a man aged 40-49 years in good health and CMV-seropositive.

Points on this clone: The identical CDR3 is also encoded by other nucleotide sequences in the sample. The chain uses TRBV6-1 and TRBJ1-1; D gene uncertain. Deletions cut 5 bases from V and 10 bases from J, with 14 bases between. The CDR3 loop spans 12 amino acids. Germline CDR1 is MNHNS and CDR2 is SASEGT. CDR3 bases: TGTGCCAGCAGTCGAACGGGTTCTGGAGCTTTCTTT. Translated: CASSRTGSGAFF.

This clone has a single count. CDR3 coding DNA: TGTGCCAGCAGCTGGGACAGGGGATCCTACGAGCAGTACTTC. Protein: CASSWDRGSYEQYF. This chain connects TRBV5-6 to TRBJ2-7; 10 bases line up with TRBD1. V lost 3 bases, J lost 1 base, and 1 base stayed unmatched. This CDR3 comprises 14 residues. Germline V lookup: CDR1 SGHDT, CDR2 YYEEEE.

The rearrangement uses TRBV6-1 and TRBJ1-5; D unclear. The CDR3 totals 16 residues. V dropped 2 bases and J dropped 7 bases, with 18 bases sitting between them. Germline values: CDR1 MNHNS, CDR2 SASEGT. The CDR3 coding sequence is TGTGCCAGCAGTGAACGAGCACCCAGAAGTAGCCAGCCCCAGCATTTT. Protein: CASSERAPRSSQPQHF.

This chain joins TRBV5-4 and TRBJ2-5; D might be TRBD2 (6 bases). Germline V gene lookup returns CDR1 SGHNT and CDR2 YYREEE (reference sequence). Trimming pared 6 bases from V and 4 bases from J, leaving 16 bases between. The CDR3 has 14 residues. CDR3 loop: CASTQTLGGETQYF. CDR3 coding DNA: TGTGCCAGCACTCAAACTCTGGGGGGAGAGACCCAGTACTTC.

This clone was seen only a few times. CDR3 DNA: TGCGCCAGCAGCCCTCGGACAGGAGGGAACACTGAAGCTTTCTTT. Protein product: CASSPRTGGNTEAFF. The chain couples TRBV4-1 to TRBJ1-1, with 7 bases matching TRBD1. Germline V gene sequence: CDR1 MGHRA, CDR2 YSYEKL. This CDR3 has 15 residues. V dropped 4 bases and J dropped 1; count of bases not matched to a gene: 6.

J is TRBJ2-7 and V is TRBV5-1, with D perhaps TRBD2 (7 bases). This CDR3 is built from 13 residues. The germline V gene encodes CDR1 SGHRS and CDR2 YFSETQ. V lost 6 bases to trimming and J lost 10 bases, with 20 bases between them. CDR3 nucleotides: TGCGCCAGCACCAGCGAGAGGGGGGGCGGACAGTACTTC. This gives the protein CASTSERGGGQYF.

The chain carries TRBV5-1 and TRBJ2-4, with TRBD1 identical over 8 bases. CDR1 and CDR2 from the germline V gene are SGHRS and YFSETQ. This CDR3 has 14 amino acids. V lost 0 bases, J lost 8 bases, and 4 bases stayed unmatched. CDR3 DNA sequence: TGCGCCAGCAGCTTGGGACAGGGGATAGACATTCAGTACTTC. Its protein is CASSLGQGIDIQYF.

V and J are TRBV5-1 and TRBJ1-1; weak D call: TRBD1 (6 bases). Germline V CDR1 and CDR2: SGHRS, YFSETQ. This CDR3 region has 15 residues. V was trimmed by 4 bases and J by 4 bases, leaving 17 bases between them. The CDR3 protein is CASSRGGQWGTEAFF. The CDR3 DNA follows: TGCGCCAGCAGCCGCGGGGGCCAGTGGGGCACTGAAGCTTTCTTT.

This clone has only a few counts. The rearrangement uses TRBV29-1 and TRBJ1-2, with D maybe TRBD1 (6 bases). This CDR3 region has 12 residues. Germline values: CDR1 SQVTM, CDR2 ANQGSEA. V was clipped by 6 bases and J by 4 bases, with 12 bases between them. In DNA form, the CDR3 reads TGCAGCGTACAGGGCCTTCGCTATGGCTACACCTTC. It specifies CSVQGLRYGYTF.

On this clone: Within the sample, other DNA sequences also encode this same CDR3. This sequence joins TRBV5-1 and TRBJ2-7; 7 bases are a match to TRBD1. V lost 4 bases and J lost 3; bases outside the gene matches: 1. The CDR3 has 12 amino acids. Germline V gene lookup returns CDR1 SGHRS and CDR2 YFSETQ. The CDR3 coding sequence is TGCGCCAGCAGCAGGGACAGCTACGAGCAGTACTTC. Amino acid sequence: CASSRDSYEQYF.

The rearrangement uses TRBV7-9 and TRBJ1-2; 10 nucleotides line up with TRBD1. V lost 3 bases and J lost 7; bases outside the gene matches: 14. CDR3 length: 17 residues. CDR1 and CDR2 from the germline V gene are SEHNR and FQNEAQ (reference sequence). The CDR3 reads CASSFQPSWDRGTGYTF. The CDR3 DNA sequence: TGTGCCAGCAGCTTCCAGCCCTCGTGGGACAGGGGAACTGGCTACACCTTC.

The V gene is TRBV5-8, the J gene TRBJ1-5, with D possibly being TRBD1 (6 bases). Germline V lookup: CDR1 SGHTS, CDR2 YDEGEE. This CDR3 has 14 amino acids. V was clipped by 2 bases and J by 2 bases, with 8 bases between them. The CDR3 sequence is CASSLQGGNQPQHF. CDR3 coding DNA: TGTGCCAGCAGCTTACAGGGCGGCAATCAGCCCCAGCATTTT.

On this clone: Additional DNA sequences in this sample encode the identical CDR3. The rearrangement links TRBV5-1 to TRBJ2-7; D uncertain. V dropped 0 bases and J dropped 1 base, with 5 bases sitting between them. The germline gives CDR1 SGHRS, CDR2 YFSETQ. This CDR3 is built from 13 residues. CDR3 residues: CASSLASSYEQYF. The DNA of the CDR3 is TGCGCCAGCAGCTTGGCTAGTTCCTACGAGCAGTACTTC.

The J gene is TRBJ2-5, the V gene TRBV9, with a weak D call TRBD1 (5 bases). V lost 3 bases and J 4 bases, leaving 16 bases between the germline ends. Germline CDR1 reads SGDLS; CDR2 reads YYNGEE. The CDR3 is 15 amino acids. CDR3 sequence (DNA): TGTGCCAGCAGCGGTACAGGAGACCTAGGAGAGACCCAGTACTTC. Encoded protein: CASSGTGDLGETQYF.

The CDR3 sequence is CASRGLAKNIQYF. The CDR3 DNA sequence: TGTGCCAGCAGAGGGCTAGCTAAAAACATTCAGTACTTC. The chain links TRBV27 to TRBJ2-4; a weak D match, TRBD2 (5 bases). Germline CDR1 reads MNHEY; CDR2 reads SMNVEV (reference sequence). The CDR3 is 13 residues long. V was trimmed by 6 bases and J by 4 bases, leaving 10 bases between them.

V gene TRBV5-8 combines with J gene TRBJ1-1; TRBD1 might be the D (5 bases). V lost 3 bases to trimming and J lost 0 bases, with 9 bases between them. The CDR3 has 14 residues. CDR1 and CDR2 from the germline V gene are SGHTS and YDEGEE. CDR3 protein: CASSSDTVNTEAFF. The CDR3 DNA is TGTGCCAGCAGCTCGGACACTGTGAACACTGAAGCTTTCTTT.

The chain links TRBV28 to TRBJ1-5, with D unclear. Germline V lookup: CDR1 MDHEN, CDR2 SYDVKM. V lost 4 bases and J lost 5, with 6 bases in between. The CDR3 totals 12 residues. CDR3 sequence (DNA): TGTGCCAGCAGTTCCTCGGATCAGCCCCAGCATTTT. Protein: CASSSSDQPQHF. Drawing the rest from reference TRBV28 and TRBJ1-5, the complete variable domain is DVKVTQSSRYLVKRTGEKVFLECVQDMDHENMFWYRQDPGLGLRLIYFSYDVKMKEKGDIPEGYSVSREKKERFSLILESASTNQTSMYLCASSSSDQPQHFGDGTRLSIL.

The chain combines TRBV7-9 with TRBJ2-7; 7 bases are shared with TRBD1. From germline, CDR1 is SEHNR and CDR2 FQNEAQ (reference sequence). After removal of 4 bases from V and 3 bases from J, the junction contained 3 bases not matched to a gene. CDR3 length: 13 amino acids. The CDR3, as DNA: TGTGCCAGCAGCTGGGGGACAGACTACGAGCAGTACTTC. It encodes CASSWGTDYEQYF. The variable domain in full, with the rest retrieved from reference TRBV7-9 and TRBJ2-7, is DTGVSQNPRHKITKRGQNVTFRCDPISEHNRLYWYRQTLGQGPEFLTYFQNEAQLEKSRLLSDRFSAERPKGSFSTLEIQRTEQGDSAMYLCASSWGTDYEQYFGPGTRLTVT.

CDR3 amino acids: CASVIGSYEQYF. CDR3 bases: TGTGCCAGCGTGATCGGGTCCTACGAGCAGTACTTC. The V gene is TRBV6-4, the J gene TRBJ2-7, with no clear D. The CDR3 runs to 12 residues. V shed 8 bases and J shed 1 base, with 9 bases lying between them. Germline V gene lookup returns CDR1 MRHNA and CDR2 SNTAGT.

V and J are TRBV21-1 and TRBJ1-1; TRBD1, the table's D call, was not compared with the DNA. TRBV21-1 is labeled a pseudogene. The CDR3 runs 17 residues. As DNA, the CDR3 is TGTGCCAGCACCCAAACCCGGGACAGGGGACAGAACACTGAAGCTTTCTTT. As protein: CASTQTRDRGQNTEAFF.